The 22 T cell receptor beta chains in this list originate from one sample, sequenced in a study of OX40 agonist ivuxolimab in advanced cancers. Clones were read by immunoSEQ multiplex PCR, and TCRdb kept only the in-frame ones, dropping some. There are under 85,000 clones in the sample; around 90% occur only once, and 0.45% to 0.55% lies in the top ten. This material consisted of CD4+ or CD8+ T cells sorted from blood, taken in a trial of the OX40 agonist ivuxolimab. These receptors all come from an adult with an advanced solid tumor such as melanoma, head and neck, liver or kidney cancer.

The chain links TRBV2 to TRBJ2-2, with no clear D. Germline V lookup: CDR1 SNHLY, CDR2 FYNNEI. This CDR3 is 14 amino acids long. V lost 11 bases and J 2 bases, leaving 15 bases between the germline ends. CDR3 bases: TGTGCCGGCTTCAAGCGAGGAAACACCGGGGAGCTGTTTTTT. Translating gives CAGFKRGNTGELFF.

This clone was seen once. The chain is built from TRBV5-5 and TRBJ1-5; TRBD1 agrees at 9 bases. Per germline, CDR1 SGHKS and CDR2 YYEKEE (reference sequence). CDR3 length equals 14 residues. The junction had 5 bases not matched to a gene; V was cut back by 4 bases and J by 6 bases. The CDR3 region is CASSLGTGFQPQHF. CDR3 in DNA: TGTGCCAGCAGCCTAGGGACAGGGTTTCAGCCCCAGCATTTT.

This chain joins TRBV6-1 and TRBJ2-7; D is ambiguous. This CDR3 spans 15 amino acids. Germline lookup yields CDR1 MNHNS and CDR2 SASEGT. Deletions cut 8 bases from V and 7 bases from J, with 24 bases between. CDR3: CASCLWAPQFSEQYF. The CDR3 DNA is TGTGCCAGCTGCCTTTGGGCTCCTCAGTTTAGTGAGCAGTACTTC.

Points on this clone: As the CDR3 is not closed by the conserved phenylalanine or tryptophan, this likely results from a read error. The rearrangement links TRBV10-3 to TRBJ1-6; D call uncertain. The germline V gene has CDR1 ENHRY and CDR2 SYGVKD. The V and J ends lost 0 bases and 8 bases respectively, with 11 bases between them. CDR3 size: 15 residues. CDR3 region: CAISESISPYSPLHL. CDR3 in DNA: TGTGCCATCAGTGAGTCGATTTCGCCGTATTCACCCCTCCACCTT.

The chain uses TRBV23-1 and TRBJ1-3; no firm D call. TRBV23-1 is given ORF status, its function remaining uncertain. The length of the CDR3 is 16 residues. Trimming took 0 bases from V and 0 from J, leaving 9 bases between them. CDR3 DNA: TGCGCCAGCAGTCAATCGGACTTAAGCTCTGGAAACACCATATATTTT. This sequence encodes CASSQSDLSSGNTIYF.

V is TRBV5-1 and J is TRBJ2-7, with a tentative D call TRBD1 (5 bases). Germline CDR1 reads SGHRS; CDR2 reads YFSETQ. V lost 4 bases, J lost 5 bases, and 16 bases lay in between. This CDR3 has 14 residues. The CDR3 DNA is TGCGCCAGCAGCCCAGGGTTCCTCTCGGACGAGCAGTACTTC. Translated, it gives CASSPGFLSDEQYF.

The chain combines TRBV11-2 with TRBJ2-2; no firm D call. V lost 0 bases and J 6 bases, leaving 8 bases between the germline ends. The germline V gene encodes CDR1 SGHAT and CDR2 FQNNGV. The CDR3 is 14 residues long. The CDR3 here is CASSLEDRSGELFF. CDR3 DNA sequence: TGTGCCAGCAGCTTAGAAGACCGTTCCGGGGAGCTGTTTTTT.

The chain has TRBV27 and TRBJ2-1, with D possibly being TRBD2 (7 bases). Germline V CDR1 and CDR2: MNHEY, SMNVEV (reference sequence). V lost 5 bases and J 7 bases, leaving 18 bases between the germline ends. CDR3 length equals 15 residues. CDR3 DNA: TGTGCCAGCAGTGGATTAGTGGGGGGGCGGAATGAGCAGTTCTTC. Its translation: CASSGLVGGRNEQFF.

This clone occurred a few times. At the DNA level, this CDR3 is encoded by other sequences in the same sample as well. This chain connects TRBV18 to TRBJ2-3; the D is unclear. The CDR3 runs to 15 residues. Germline V CDR1 and CDR2: KGHSH, LQKENI. The ends were cut back, 0 bases at V and 2 bases at J, with 9 bases in the middle. For the CDR3, the DNA is TGTGCCAGCTCACCACCCGGAGCCCACACAGATACGCAGTATTTT. As protein: CASSPPGAHTDTQYF.

The chain couples TRBV28 to TRBJ2-4; D remains ambiguous. CDR1 is MDHEN and CDR2 is SYDVKM in the germline V gene. V was cut by 7 bases and J by 8 bases, with 9 bases left in between. The CDR3 extends over 11 amino acids. The CDR3 sequence: CASMTRDIQYF. CDR3 coding DNA: TGTGCCAGCATGACTCGGGACATTCAGTACTTC. The whole variable domain, filled in from reference TRBV28 and TRBJ2-4, reads DVKVTQSSRYLVKRTGEKVFLECVQDMDHENMFWYRQDPGLGLRLIYFSYDVKMKEKGDIPEGYSVSREKKERFSLILESASTNQTSMYLCASMTRDIQYFGAGTRLSVL.

The gene calls are TRBV2 and TRBJ1-1; D is perhaps TRBD1 (6 bases). Trimming pared 6 bases from V and 1 base from J, leaving 9 bases between. Germline V gene sequence: CDR1 SNHLY, CDR2 FYNNEI. The CDR3 extends over 13 amino acids. CDR3 sequence reads: CASRVQGNTEAFF. Here the CDR3 DNA reads TGTGCCAGCAGGGTACAGGGGAACACTGAAGCTTTCTTT.

This clone was detected a few times. The V call is TRBV5-1, the J call TRBJ2-5; a weak D match, TRBD1 (6 bases). Trimming removed 5 bases from V and 4 bases from J, with 15 bases in between. The CDR3 length is 14 residues. Germline V CDR1 and CDR2: SGHRS, YFSETQ. CDR3 amino acids: CASRAGTIRETQYF. DNA for the CDR3: TGCGCCAGCAGAGCCGGGACAATTAGAGAGACCCAGTACTTC.

V gene TRBV18 combines with J gene TRBJ1-1, with D perhaps TRBD1 (6 bases). Between the trimmed V and J ends, which lost 8 bases and 2 bases, there was a span of 15 bases. The germline CDR1 and CDR2 sequences are KGHSH and LQKENI. This CDR3 is 14 amino acids long. CDR3 residues: CASAKGGGNTEAFF. The CDR3 region has the DNA TGTGCCAGCGCTAAAGGAGGGGGAAACACTGAAGCTTTCTTT.

The chain employs TRBV7-9 and TRBJ2-7; D possibly uses TRBD1 or TRBD2 (5 bases each). CDR1 and CDR2 from the germline V gene are SEHNR and FQNEAQ (reference sequence). Trimming removed 5 bases from V and 0 bases from J, with 8 bases in between. The CDR3 runs 13 residues. CDR3 residues: CASSGDGSYEQYF. CDR3 DNA: TGTGCCAGCAGCGGGGACGGCTCCTACGAGCAGTACTTC.

This clone was found a few times. The rearrangement uses TRBV4-1 and TRBJ1-1, with D perhaps TRBD1 (5 bases). The germline V gene has CDR1 MGHRA and CDR2 YSYEKL. V was pared by 3 bases and J by 3 bases, with 11 bases between. The CDR3 covers 14 residues. The CDR3 nucleotides are TGCGCCAGCAGCCACGAAGACAGTTACACTGAAGCTTTCTTT. It codes for CASSHEDSYTEAFF.

V gene TRBV18 combines with J gene TRBJ1-5; no firm D call. Germline CDR1 is KGHSH and CDR2 is LQKENI. This CDR3 has 15 residues. The V gene lost 2 bases and the J gene lost 1 base, with 9 bases spanning the gap. The CDR3 region is CASSPLAHSNQPQHF. For the CDR3, the DNA is TGTGCCAGCTCACCATTGGCACACAGCAATCAGCCCCAGCATTTT. The whole variable domain, remainder taken from reference TRBV18 and TRBJ1-5, is NAGVMQNPRHLVRRRGQEARLRCSPMKGHSHVYWYRQLPEEGLKFMVYLQKENIIDESGMPKERFSAEFPKEGPSILRIQQVVRGDSAAYFCASSPLAHSNQPQHFGDGTRLSIL.

The chain recombines TRBV7-9 with TRBJ1-2; D is possibly TRBD1 (6 bases). Germline V lookup: CDR1 SEHNR, CDR2 FQNEAQ (reference sequence). V shed 4 bases and J shed 0 bases, with 9 bases lying between them. This CDR3 comprises 14 residues. The CDR3 DNA reads as TGTGCCAGCAGCTCCAGGGGACCTAACTATGGCTACACCTTC. It translates to CASSSRGPNYGYTF.

The V call is TRBV2, the J call TRBJ2-1; unclear D gene. The V end lost 2 bases, the J end lost 9 bases, and 11 bases lay between the germline ends. Per germline, CDR1 SNHLY and CDR2 FYNNEI. CDR3 length equals 13 residues. The CDR3 loop is CASSEWANGEQFF. The CDR3 DNA reads TGTGCCAGCAGTGAATGGGCCAACGGTGAGCAGTTCTTC.

This clone was detected a few times. The chain employs TRBV19 and TRBJ2-7; possibly TRBD1 for D (5 bases). CDR1 and CDR2 (germline): LNHDA, SQIVND (reference sequence). The V end was cut by 5 bases, the J end by 3 bases, with 14 bases between. The CDR3 contains 14 residues. The CDR3 DNA follows: TGTGCCAGTAGTTTTAGACAGACCTACTACGAGCAGTACTTC. It codes for CASSFRQTYYEQYF.

The CDR3 here is CASSYRRGTEAFF. The CDR3 bases are TGTGCCAGCAGCTATCGGAGGGGAACTGAAGCTTTCTTT. The J gene is TRBJ1-1, the V gene TRBV7-3, with a possible D match to TRBD1 (5 bases). The germline gives CDR1 SGHTA, CDR2 FQGTGA. The CDR3 has 13 residues. The germline V and J ends were trimmed by 4 bases and 5 bases, with 11 bases remaining between them.

This clone was found a few times. The chain couples TRBV29-1 to TRBJ2-7; D remains ambiguous. Germline loops: CDR1 SQVTM, CDR2 ANQGSEA. The CDR3 contains 9 residues. V was pared by 4 bases and J by 12 bases, with 10 bases between. The CDR3 reads CSVADPPYF. CDR3 nucleotide sequence: TGCAGCGTTGCCGATCCCCCGTACTTC.

This clone was seen a single time. The V gene is TRBV2, the J gene TRBJ2-5, with 7 bases matching TRBD2. The CDR3 is 14 amino acids. V dropped 8 bases and J dropped 0; count of bases not matched to a gene: 6. Germline lookup yields CDR1 SNHLY and CDR2 FYNNEI. CDR3 in DNA: TGTGCCAGCTCTGGGGGGGACTACCAAGAGACCCAGTACTTC. It specifies CASSGGDYQETQYF.